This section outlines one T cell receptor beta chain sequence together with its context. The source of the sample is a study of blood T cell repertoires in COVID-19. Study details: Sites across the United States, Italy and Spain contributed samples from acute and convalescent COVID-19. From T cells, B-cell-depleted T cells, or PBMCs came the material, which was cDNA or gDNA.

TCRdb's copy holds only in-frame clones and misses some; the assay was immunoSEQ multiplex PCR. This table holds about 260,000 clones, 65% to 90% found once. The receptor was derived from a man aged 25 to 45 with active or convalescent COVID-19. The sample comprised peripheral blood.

The CDR3: CASSRNSGLAGIFTDTQYF. The CDR3, as DNA: TGTGCCAGCAGCCGTAATTCGGGACTAGCGGGGATATTCACAGATACGCAGTATTTT. The rearrangement uses TRBV5-6 and TRBJ2-3, with 13 bases aligning to TRBD2. Germline-derived CDR1 and CDR2 are SGHDT and YYEEEE. The CDR3 totals 19 residues. V lost 4 bases and J lost 2; bases outside the gene matches: 13.